This T cell receptor (beta chain) is drawn from a study of human T cells and chemical hapten exposure. As for the study in general: Per-sample TCR yield variability stemmed mainly from small pooled library volume differences. Study results and caveats: High-frequency TCRs, those above 1 in 1000, stayed the same after DPC sensitization.

This clonotype was counted at least ten times. Antigen: not known. CDR3 length: 15 amino acids. CDR1 and CDR2 from the germline V gene are SQVTM and ANQGSEA. V was cut by 7 bases and J by 4 bases, with 20 bases left in between. Total RNA extraction was carried out from unfractionated whole blood. The study's library attached unique molecular identifiers to single cDNA molecules. In the study's own analysis: Counts of TCRs in each sample centred on a median of around 96,000 and extended from around 25,000 to 690,000. Using its own MiXCR run on the reads, TCRdb lists one record per CDR3 protein. TCRdb's processing, not the authors', yielded these V and J calls. This table has about 120,000 distinct CDR3 sequences, over 6.5% appearing once.

The source is a human donor in good health. Some clones in this sample may be carry-over from other donors' samples. The rearrangement joins TRBV29-1 to TRBJ1-5; D not resolved. The specimen sequenced was whole blood. The CDR3 loop is CSDAPGRRLNQPQHF. CDR3 nucleotides: TGCAGCGATGCACCCGGACGAAGGTTGAATCAGCCCCAGCATTTT.